This TCR beta chain came from a study of blood T cell repertoires in COVID-19. The wider study: Samples of COVID-19 (acute and convalescent) were obtained from the United States, Italy and Spain.

Original methodology: By means of reference gene primer amplification, nucleated cell counts were estimated. Some clones are missing from TCRdb's copy, which holds only in-frame ones; the method was immunoSEQ multiplex PCR. The D gene and trimming were derived from the DNA, and the V and J assignments and clone size from that table. The sample gives about 64,000 clones, 82% of which show up once; 10% to 15% is in the top ten. The source of this sequence is a human donor in a cohort sampled during active COVID-19. Sequencing input: peripheral blood.

The CDR3 region has the DNA TGTGCCTGGGGGGGACAGGCCGAAGGCTACACCTTC. It translates to CAWGGQAEGYTF. The chain employs TRBV30 and TRBJ1-2, with 8 bases matching TRBD1. From germline, CDR1 is GTSNPN and CDR2 SVGIG (reference sequence). The trim removed 5 bases at V and 8 bases at J, leaving 7 bases unmatched. This CDR3 is built from 12 residues.